The following is a TCR beta chain sequence with its context. In germline, CDR1 is SGHTA, CDR2 FQGNSA. The CDR3 runs 15 residues. The entry originates in a study of T cell clusters in autoimmune cytopenias. TRB was amplified by touch-down multiplex PCR, primer pools A and B combined. TCRdb reprocessed the multiplex PCR reads, keeping one entry per CDR3 protein, no DNA. Its table lists thousands of distinct CDR3 sequences. TRB was amplified from roughly 250 ng of peripheral blood genomic DNA per sample. The V call is TRBV7-2, the J call TRBJ2-5; TCRdb's D gene call, TRBD2, goes unchecked for lack of DNA. The source of this sequence is a human donor with an autoimmune cytopenia or autoimmune hepatitis (not recorded which). Sequencing was performed on peripheral blood. CDR3 residues: CASSYRAGGYGTQYF.